The source of this T cell receptor beta chain is a study of cytomegalovirus exposure and HLA in healthy donors (dated by TCRdb to 2016 to 2017). Concerning the study at large: In an earlier analysis of around 540 of the donors, about 260 Gb of sequence data and 100 million or so unique TCR beta sequences from about 180 million T cells were reported. To predict cytomegalovirus infection status, the study brought together high-throughput TCR immunosequencing, statistical association of individual TCRs with disease status, and machine learning. Donor age, sex, ethnicity and CMV serostatus were compiled alongside the repertoire data. The number of donors typed differed by locus, with roughly 620-640 for A, B, C, DRB1 and DQB1, around 500 for DQA1, 600 to 610 for DPA1, and roughly 450 for DPB1. To study patterns of TCR occurrence, a later analysis re-analyzed previously published TCR beta repertoires from 700 or so donors and added high-resolution HLA genotyping. A later genetic analysis used genome-wide SNP genotypes for about three fifths of the 666 donors, treating that subset as a discovery cohort. Every discovery cohort repertoire had been produced on one sequencing platform. Across 398 genotyped donors of the cohort, an average of about 250,000 unique TCR beta nucleotide sequences per donor were sequenced, and about a sixth of those sequences were non-productive. The study profiled the T cell repertoires of hundreds of subjects by immunosequencing and related them to cytomegalovirus serostatus. Rather than drawing on any new phenotypic data, the later analysis identified candidate immune exposures from TCR beta sequences and the way those sequences occurred across donors. Of the approximately 400 genotyped donors, around 81% fell in the genetic ancestry cluster associated with self-reported Caucasian donors. The aim of the study was to test whether cataloging public T cell receptors could identify signatures of past pathogen exposure. Along with the approximately 670-subject first cohort, a separate validation cohort of over a hundred different subjects was used. Four or five DR-DQ haplotypes were handled as single units for association and clustering because linkage in the cohort was strong. Both class I and class II loci were covered by HLA typing, at four-digit resolution. An earlier analysis of roughly 580 of the donors used high-throughput TCR beta sequencing to judge whether each TCR beta V gene segment behaved as functional or pseudogenic. Around 330 gigabases of sequencing data and roughly 81 million unique TCR sequences made up an early release that covered roughly 670 HLA-typed donors.

In total, roughly 670 healthy bone marrow donors made up the cohort. Cohort members were all nominally healthy when sampled, although unrecorded immune exposures were likely present. The donor was CMV seronegative and was included in the group of a few hundred seronegative cohort members. Each donor provided a peripheral blood sample, and peripheral blood mononuclear cells were used for TCR beta sequencing. The Qiagen DNeasy Blood Extraction Kit was used to extract genomic DNA from the blood cell samples. The CDR3 covers 14 residues, taking in both the cysteine and the phenylalanine. Of the read, only the CDR3 DNA is kept; its 42 bases are in frame from base 1. Trimming takes 3 bases off V and 6 bases off J; junction bases not matched to a gene: 7. Looking up the germline V gene (reference sequence) yields CDR1 LNHDA and CDR2 SQIVND. The full study reports these points: In a later analysis, several top co-occurrence clusters were reported to appear linked to parvovirus B19, influenza, CMV and Epstein-Barr virus. The cohort was sequenced for TCR beta chains only, and without alpha or paired-chain data the features that could be detected were limited. A further reported finding was that TCR beta sequences accurately predicted the HLA-A and HLA-B alleles for most subjects in the first cohort. Roughly uniform sequencing depth across donors was assumed in presence/absence analyses, although this assumption may not hold. It was suggested by the authors that the approach could potentially be generalized to other disease states and immunological phenotypes. V-gene and J-gene trimming of TCR beta chains was associated with a missense DCLRE1C variant in a later genetic analysis, and the association was replicated in an independent cohort. Cytomegalovirus status was reported to be diagnosed by the classifier with high specificity and sensitivity in both the original and validation cohorts. Compared with equally common non-associated chains, HLA-associated TCR beta chains in a later analysis were more clonally expanded and had lower generation probabilities. A later genetic analysis reported fewer N-insertions in productive TCRs among donors in an Asian-associated ancestry cluster than the roughly 720-donor mean. Three of the identified cytomegalovirus-associated TCR beta chains were confirmed in vitro to be specific for cytomegalovirus antigens. A later analysis found that TCR association rates varied across HLA loci, with DRB1 alleles showing the most associated TCRs and HLA-C alleles the fewest. Across donors, most TCR sequences were observed very rarely, whereas some public TCRs were present in many individuals. Linkage disequilibrium might explain the correlated functional status among segregating V segments, but an unknown experimental factor could not be ruled out. HLA typing was unavailable for some donors at each locus, so association tests used only the typed subset. CMV serostatus was the only immune exposure information available for the cohort. A cluster of highly shared sequence variants was judged likely to represent a technical artifact of the sequencing pipeline. Some 16 rarely observed V segments, including chromosome 9 orphons, were excluded from the earlier analysis of several hundred of the donors because counts were too low. Some IMGT-functional V segments, including TRBV6-2 and TRBV6-3, could not be distinguished by the 87-base-pair reads and were therefore excluded. When HLA alleles, especially DR and DQ, strongly co-occurred, TCR associations were difficult to assign to individual alleles. A later analysis associated about 17,000 TCR beta sequences with specific HLA alleles at a false discovery rate of 0.05. The study gave a list of over 150 TCR beta chains associated with cytomegalovirus. Broadly in line with IMGT annotations, most TCR beta V segments showed up in productive rearrangements about 87% or about 30% of the time in an earlier analysis of some 590 of the donors. According to a later analysis, most CMV-associated TCR beta chains appeared to be HLA-restricted, and the HLA associations seemed to be driven largely by CMV exposure.

On this clone: The antigen this receptor binds is unknown. No base quality information exists; no much larger clone differs at one position.

The library was built by means of the immunoSEQ multiplex PCR assay. For the multiplex PCR, a mixture combining 60 forward primers for TCR Vbeta segments and 13 reverse primers for TCR Jbeta segments was used. Amplification of the CDR3 region of rearranged TCR beta genes was performed with a multiplex PCR assay on genomic DNA. Amplified TCR beta libraries were sequenced as 87-base-pair reads on the Illumina HiSeq System. Turning to the authors' computational methods: In a later analysis, roughly 80 million unique TCR beta chains were counted across the 650 to 700 repertoires, and roughly 9.9 million of these chains were shared by at least two donors. Raw reads were error-corrected and collapsed into unique sequences by a nearest-neighbor algorithm in which closely related sequences were merged to remove PCR and sequencing errors. To assign V, D and J gene segments, CDR3 sequences were aligned to IMGT reference sequences. For a sequence to be retained, a match of at least six nucleotides to both a V gene segment and a J gene segment was required. A rearrangement counted as productive if the CDR3 had no stop codons and remained in frame with V and J, and every other rearrangement counted as non-productive. CDR3 was defined by IMGT convention, running from the second conserved V-encoded cysteine to the conserved J-encoded phenylalanine. The earlier analysis of 450 to 750 of the donors excluded any sequence lacking an unambiguous match to a single V gene segment. An earlier analysis of about 600 of the donors called V segments functional above 56.7% productive rearrangements and segregating when the between-donor standard deviation exceeded 5%. A statistical classification framework was built for diagnosing cytomegalovirus status from the catalog of TCR beta chain sequences. In a later analysis, V and J genes were assigned by comparing TCR nucleotide sequences against IMGT/GENE-DB human TR gene sequences. Using the TCRdist pipeline, a later analysis assigned CDR3 sequences along with most-parsimonious VDJ recombination scenarios. A later analysis defined each TCR beta chain by its CDR3 amino acid sequence plus V-gene family, and excluded reads lacking a unique V-gene family. To address suspected cross-contamination and a sequencing artifact, a later analysis removed a few hundred highly shared, low-generation-probability nucleotide sequences. In a later analysis, a clonal expansion index was calculated for each public chain from normalized within-repertoire ranks of inferred template counts. In a later analysis, generation probabilities were computed using a VDJ recombination model fitted to out-of-frame rearrangements, and the results were checked against IGoR. In a later analysis, TCR-TCR, TCR-HLA and TCR-CMV co-occurrence was scored with hypergeometric tests, and a repertoire-size bias correction was applied to TCR pairs. In a later analysis, false discovery rates were estimated by permuting HLA or CMV assignments 20 times. In a later analysis, co-occurring TCRs were grouped using DBSCAN, and TCRdist sequence similarity was added for clustering within HLA-allele-positive subsets. Repertoires with fewer than 30,000 or more than 120,000 public chains were left out of co-occurrence clustering, as were four to six repertoires with anomalous nucleotide sharing. TCRdb took over this immuneACCESS table, retaining in-frame rearrangements with V and J assigned. Such tables are incomplete; in checked studies, under half of the missing clones stem from an unresolved V gene, and the remainder is unexplained. V and J calls and clone size come straight from that table; D and trimming were deduced from the DNA. The sample table contains approximately 150,000 clones; only one count was recorded for approximately 84% of them. Of the sample, 4.5% to 5.5% is held by the ten largest clones.

The chain employs TRBV19 and TRBJ2-7; 8 nucleotides in the junction match TRBD1. This clonotype originated in a man aged 18 to 35 in good health and CMV-seronegative. The sample taken for sequencing was PBMCs. The CDR3 protein is CASSITRGQGEQYF. Here is the DNA: TGTGCCAGTAGTATCACTAGAGGACAGGGCGAGCAGTACTTC.